Shown below are 8 T cell receptor beta chains from a single sample sequenced in a study of CD8 T cells in Susac syndrome. Random hexamers primed reverse transcription of about 0.45 to 1 ug RNA. In TCRdb, the immunoSEQ multiplex PCR reads were re-called with MiXCR into one record per CDR3 protein. The repertoire includes about 240,000 distinct CDR3 sequences, almost 97% of them detected once, and roughly 0.1% sits in the top ten. The sequencing sample was made of CD4+ T cells from PBMCs. The source is a human donor with Susac syndrome.

This chain uses TRBV4-1 with TRBJ1-5, with TRBD1 identical over 7 bases. This CDR3 has 16 amino acids. Germline trimming cut 3 bases from V and 0 bases from J; bases unmatched to any gene: 5. Germline V gene data show CDR1 as MGHRA and CDR2 as YSYEKL. The CDR3 reads CASSQATGISNQPQHF. The DNA for the CDR3 is TGCGCCAGCAGCCAGGCGACAGGGATTAGCAATCAGCCCCAGCATTTT.

V usage is TRBV24-1 and J usage is TRBJ2-3; TRBD1 matches 8 bases. The CDR3 has 14 amino acids. V lost 4 bases to trimming and J lost 4 bases; unmatched junction nucleotides: 3. CDR1 is KGHDR and CDR2 is SFDVKD in the germline V gene. The CDR3 DNA is TGTGCCACCAGTGACCCGACAGGGGCAGATACGCAGTATTTT. This sequence encodes CATSDPTGADTQYF.

This chain joins TRBV10-3 and TRBJ2-7; a weak D match, TRBD1 (5 bases). CDR1 is ENHRY, CDR2 SYGVKD, per germline. Between the trimmed V and J ends, which lost 3 bases and 5 bases, there was a span of 14 bases. This CDR3 region has 14 residues. This chain's CDR3 is CAISDGRAAHEQYF. CDR3 sequence (DNA): TGTGCCATCAGTGACGGCAGGGCGGCCCACGAGCAGTACTTC.

CDR3 DNA: TGTGCCAGCAGCGCTAGCGGGGTCCCCGGGCAGTTCTTC. Protein sequence: CASSASGVPGQFF. The rearrangement uses TRBV6-5 and TRBJ2-1; 9 bases are shared with TRBD2. The CDR3 spans 13 residues. The ends lost 6 bases at V and 12 bases at J; junction bases unmatched: 9. Germline V CDR1 and CDR2: MNHEY, SVGAGI.

This chain uses TRBV5-1 with TRBJ2-1; D uncertain. V was shortened by 4 bases and J by 5 bases, with 13 bases between the two germline ends. The germline V gene encodes CDR1 SGHRS and CDR2 YFSETQ. The CDR3 has 14 residues. The CDR3 coding sequence is TGCGCCAGCAGCCCCGTTCGACCTGACAATGAGCAGTTCTTC. Encoded protein: CASSPVRPDNEQFF.

This chain joins TRBV7-2 and TRBJ2-5, with D unresolved. Between the trimmed V and J ends, which lost 4 bases and 1 base, there was a span of 7 bases. CDR1 and CDR2 (germline): SGHTA, FQGNSA. This CDR3 region has 13 residues. CDR3 DNA sequence: TGTGCCAGCAGCTCAAGAAGCCAAGAGACCCAGTACTTC. It encodes CASSSRSQETQYF. The full variable domain, its missing parts supplied by reference TRBV7-2 and TRBJ2-5, is GAGVSQSPSNKVTEKGKDVELRCDPISGHTALYWYRQSLGQGLEFLIYFQGNSAPDKSGLPSDRFSAERTGGSVSTLTIQRTQQEDSAVYLCASSSRSQETQYFGPGTRLLVL.

V usage is TRBV18 and J usage is TRBJ2-4, with D tentatively TRBD2 (7 bases). Germline V gene sequence: CDR1 KGHSH, CDR2 LQKENI. Trimming left V 3 bases short and J 4 bases short, with 13 bases between. The CDR3 runs 15 residues. CDR3 sequence (DNA): TGTGCCAGCTCACCGGGCAGGGGACTAAAAAACATTCAGTACTTC. Amino acids: CASSPGRGLKNIQYF.

CDR3 protein: CSVDPRDRGEQYF. In nucleotides, the CDR3 is TGCAGCGTGGACCCTAGGGACAGGGGGGAGCAGTACTTC. The chain combines TRBV29-1 with TRBJ2-7, with 11 bases lining up with TRBD1. After removal of 6 bases from V and 7 bases from J, the junction contained 8 bases not matched to a gene. Per germline, CDR1 SQVTM and CDR2 ANQGSEA. The CDR3 is 13 amino acids.